These 12 T cell receptor beta chains were sequenced from one sample in a study of blood T cell repertoires in COVID-19 (dated by TCRdb to 2020 to 2021). The protocol used for the library was the immunoSEQ multiplex PCR assay. TCRdb stores this immuneACCESS table with in-frame sequences only. Part of the clones is absent; in the studies checked, under half of the shortfall reflects unresolved V genes, and no reason is known for the rest. This sample has approximately 40,000 clones in its table, and roughly nine tenths of those were observed once. The top ten constitute roughly 4.7% of the sample. Source material: peripheral blood. Receptor source: a man aged 55 to 69 with COVID-19, enrolled during active disease.

This clone was observed a single time. The rearrangement uses TRBV30 and TRBJ1-5, with no clear D. Trimming pared 0 bases from V and 7 bases from J, leaving 13 bases between. Germline loops: CDR1 GTSNPN, CDR2 SVGIG (reference sequence). The CDR3 runs 14 residues. The CDR3 nucleotides read TGTGCCTGGAGTGTACGGGCGGGATGGCAGCCCCAGCATTTT. Amino acids: CAWSVRAGWQPQHF.

This rearrangement joins TRBV7-2 to TRBJ2-3, with 7 bases matching TRBD2. V lost 2 bases, J lost 0 bases, and 5 bases stayed unmatched. CDR3 length: 16 residues. Germline V gives CDR1 SGHTA, CDR2 FQGNSA. For the CDR3, the DNA is TGTGCCAGCAGCTTACCCCGGACTAGGAGCACAGATACGCAGTATTTT. This encodes CASSLPRTRSTDTQYF.

Concerning this clone itself: The junction does not match germline at one end; this may be a read error. The chain employs TRBV4-2 and TRBJ1-4; possible D gene TRBD1, 5 bases. Germline lookup yields CDR1 LGHNA and CDR2 YNFKEQ. This CDR3 is built from 15 residues. DNA for the CDR3: TGTGCCAGCAGTCAAGGGCAGGGTGGTAATGAAAAACTGTTTTTT. The encoded protein is CASSQGQGGNEKLFF.

The CDR3 reads CASSLGGVKGQPQHF. The CDR3 nucleotides are TGCGCCAGCAGCTTGGGCGGGGTGAAGGGTCAGCCCCAGCATTTT. The genes are TRBV5-1 and TRBJ1-5; D call uncertain. This CDR3 is built from 15 residues. The germline V gene encodes CDR1 SGHRS and CDR2 YFSETQ. V was clipped by 0 bases and J by 6 bases, with 13 bases between them.

This chain uses TRBV18 with TRBJ1-4; D may be TRBD1 (6 bases). Germline lookup yields CDR1 KGHSH and CDR2 LQKENI. This CDR3 has 14 amino acids. Deletions cut 3 bases from V and 2 bases from J, with 7 bases between. The CDR3 DNA reads as TGTGCCAGCTCACCGGGGGCGACTAATGAAAAACTGTTTTTT. Amino acids: CASSPGATNEKLFF.

The rearrangement uses TRBV28 and TRBJ2-7, with 10 bases lining up with TRBD1. V dropped 4 bases and J dropped 3; count of bases not matched to a gene: 6. In germline, CDR1 is MDHEN, CDR2 SYDVKM. There are 15 residues in the CDR3. The CDR3 reads CASSYTGTGDYEQYF. The CDR3, as DNA: TGTGCCAGCAGTTATACCGGGACAGGGGACTACGAGCAGTACTTC.

The CDR3 DNA follows: TGTGCCAGCAGGGCGGGGACTAGCGGGAGCTACGAGCAGTACTTC. Translation: CASRAGTSGSYEQYF. The rearrangement joins TRBV2 to TRBJ2-7; 14 bases fit TRBD2. V lost 6 bases and J lost 3; bases outside the gene matches: 4. This CDR3 is 15 amino acids long. In germline, CDR1 is SNHLY, CDR2 FYNNEI.

The rearrangement uses TRBV19 and TRBJ2-5; maybe TRBD1 (6 bases). Germline-derived CDR1 and CDR2 are LNHDA and SQIVND (reference sequence). The CDR3 runs 16 residues. Trimming stripped 5 bases from V and 2 bases from J, with 18 bases between. The CDR3 nucleotides read TGTGCCAGTAGTTCGGCGGACAGCTATATTCAAGAGACCCAGTACTTC. Translation gives CASSSADSYIQETQYF.

The rearrangement joins TRBV13 to TRBJ2-4; possible D gene TRBD1, 6 bases. Germline values: CDR1 PRHDT, CDR2 FYEKMQ (reference sequence). The length of the CDR3 is 15 residues. Trimming left V 0 bases short and J 6 bases short, with 12 bases between. The DNA for the CDR3 is TGTGCCAGCAGCTTAGGGGGGGCGAGCGGAAACATTCAGTACTTC. This translates into CASSLGGASGNIQYF. Combining the CDR3 with reference TRBV13 and TRBJ2-4 gives the whole variable domain AAGVIQSPRHLIKEKRETATLKCYPIPRHDTVYWYQQGPGQDPQFLISFYEKMQSDKGSIPDRFSAQQFSDYHSELNMSSLELGDSALYFCASSLGGASGNIQYFGAGTRLSVL.

The gene calls are TRBV20-1 and TRBJ1-1; D unresolved. The CDR3 is 11 residues long. With 7 bases removed from V and 7 bases from J, the gap between germline ends came to 13 bases. Germline-derived CDR1 and CDR2 are DFQATT and SNEGSKA (reference sequence). Here the CDR3 DNA reads TGCAGTGGGCCAGATGAGGGTGAAGCTTTCTTT. As protein: CSGPDEGEAFF.

V and J are TRBV28 and TRBJ1-2; 12 bases are a match to TRBD1. CDR1 MDHEN and CDR2 SYDVKM come from the germline V gene. CDR3 length equals 14 residues. The J segment lost 2 bases and the V segment lost 9 bases, leaving 4 bases of the junction unmatched. CDR3 coding DNA: TGTGCCAGTAGTGGGACAGGGGGCAACTATGGCTACACCTTC. This gives the protein CASSGTGGNYGYTF.

This rearrangement joins TRBV28 to TRBJ1-2; 12 bases align to TRBD1. Germline V gene lookup returns CDR1 MDHEN and CDR2 SYDVKM. Trimming removed 6 bases from V and 3 bases from J; junction bases left unmatched: 8. The CDR3 totals 16 residues. CDR3 loop: CASRQGGTGGDYGYTF. CDR3 nucleotide sequence: TGTGCCAGCAGACAGGGGGGGACAGGGGGCGACTATGGCTACACCTTC.